Given below is one TCR beta chain in context. Antigen specificity is unknown. Repertoires were generated with immunoSEQ multiplex PCR, while TCRdb's copy carries only in-frame clones and drops some. This table holds approximately 86,000 clones, 86% found once. The data were obtained in a study of T cell repertoires and HLA-DP antigens. Study-level points and caveats: No separate analysis of naive versus memory CD4+ cells was done.

The CDR3 loop spans 14 amino acids. V was clipped by 5 bases and J by 3 bases, with 13 bases between them. Germline V gene data show CDR1 as SGHNT and CDR2 as YYREEE (reference sequence). This rearrangement joins TRBV5-4 to TRBJ2-3; D might be TRBD2 (5 bases). The origin of this receptor is a middle-aged man in good health and CMV-seronegative. The specimen was CD4+ T cells from PBMCs. The CDR3, as DNA: TGTGCCAGCAGAAAACGAGGAGGTACAGATACGCAGTATTTT. It encodes CASRKRGGTDTQYF.